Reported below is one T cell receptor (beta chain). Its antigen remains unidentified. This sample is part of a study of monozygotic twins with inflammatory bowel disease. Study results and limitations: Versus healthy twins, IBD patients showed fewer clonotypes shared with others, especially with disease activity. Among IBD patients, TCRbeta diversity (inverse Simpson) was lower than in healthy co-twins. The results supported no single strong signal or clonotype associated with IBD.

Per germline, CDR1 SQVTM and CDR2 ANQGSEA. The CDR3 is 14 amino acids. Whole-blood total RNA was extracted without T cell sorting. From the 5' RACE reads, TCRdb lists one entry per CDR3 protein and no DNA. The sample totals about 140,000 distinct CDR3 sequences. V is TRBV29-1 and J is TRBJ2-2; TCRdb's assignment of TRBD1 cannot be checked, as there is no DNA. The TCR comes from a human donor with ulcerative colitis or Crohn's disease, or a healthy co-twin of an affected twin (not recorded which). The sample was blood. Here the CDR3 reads CSAGAGTNTGELFF.